This T cell receptor (beta chain) originates from a study of beta chain features in type 1 diabetes. On the study more broadly: The patient and healthy donor groups were comparable for age, gender and cell yields.

Overall study results and limits: Naive, central memory and regulatory TCRB repertoires appeared more similar among patients than healthy donors. A potential PCR bias toward shorter templates would be equal in patient and control samples.

As regards this clone: The antigen is not known.

The authors took one heparinised blood draw, averaging roughly 120 mL, from each donor. Expressed TCRB transcripts were sequenced, since all the RNA that had been isolated was reverse transcribed. Only in-frame clones appear in the TCRdb table, and some are missing; sequencing was by immunoSEQ multiplex PCR. The sample carries 300,000 or so clones, 6.5% to 10% recorded once. The CDR3 loop spans 13 amino acids. Germline CDR1 reads MNHEY; CDR2 reads SVGAGI. V was cut by 6 bases and J by 5 bases, with 11 bases left in between. This clonotype was sampled from a woman aged 18-29 years in good health. V is TRBV6-5 and J is TRBJ2-1; D not resolved. Sequencing was performed on central memory CD4+ T cells from blood. The CDR3 region has the DNA TGTGCCAGCAGCCCAAACGAAGACAATGAGCAGTTCTTC. Its translation: CASSPNEDNEQFF.